The sequence of this T cell receptor (beta chain) was determined in a study of T cell responses to AZD1222 COVID-19 vaccine. Libraries were prepared by immunoSEQ multiplex PCR; TCRdb keeps only in-frame clonotypes and omits some of them. The sample has about 130,000 clones, roughly 84% seen once. Concerning this clone: What it recognizes is unknown. A junction boundary mismatches the germline segment, possibly from a read error. The same CDR3 arises from other DNA sequences in this sample as well.

Germline lookup yields CDR1 KGHSH and CDR2 LQKENI. The CDR3 extends over 14 amino acids. General study findings and limits: Targeting of unmutated variant regions was reportedly seen in nearly half of spike-specific TCRs.

V usage is TRBV18 and J usage is TRBJ1-6, with 9 bases fitting TRBD1. The sequencing here drew on peripheral blood, taken on day 0 of AZD1222 vaccination. The TCR was taken from an adult in good health. The CDR3 DNA sequence: TGTGCCAGCTCTACCGGGACAGGGCATTCACCCCTCCATTTT. It translates to CASSTGTGHSPLHF.